This is a list of T cell receptor beta chains from one sample in a study of T-cell reconstitution after alpha-beta-depleted transplantation in children. TCRdb reprocessed the PCR reads with MiXCR, giving one entry per CDR3 protein. The table lists some 120,000 distinct CDR3 sequences, under 30% of them singletons. The sequencing here drew on PBMCs, mostly from graft donor cells, taken 180 days after TCRalphabeta/CD19-depleted stem cell transplant. These TCRs come from a male patient aged 2 to 10 who had a stem cell transplant for chronic granulomatous disease, so the T cells may come from the graft donor. CDR3s include the opening cysteine and the closing phenylalanine or tryptophan. D genes are given only for firm matches. The size entry is marked missing in some rows and otherwise reads once, few, many or a size class.

few,.,13,TRBJ2-2,TRBV10-3,CAISPEGSGELFF,TGTGCCATCAGTCCAGAGGGTTCCGGGGAGCTGTTTTTT
few,TRBD2,15,TRBJ2-7,TRBV27,CASSPRTSGFYEQYF,TGTGCCAGCAGTCCCCGGACTAGCGGGTTCTACGAGCAGTACTTC
many,.,14,TRBJ2-7,TRBV3-1,CASSPGLGSYEQYF,TGTGCCAGCAGCCCGGGACTCGGATCCTACGAGCAGTACTTC
many,.,15,TRBJ1-3,TRBV12-3/TRBV12-4,CASSPKSYSGNTIYF,TGTGCCAGCAGTCCTAAGTCGTACTCTGGAAACACCATATATTTT
few,.,14,TRBJ1-6,TRBV5-1,CASSWTEWVSPLHF,TGCGCCAGCAGCTGGACGGAATGGGTTTCACCCCTCCACTTT
.,.,15,TRBJ2-1,TRBV9,CASSVQGSSYNEQFF,TGTGCCAGCAGCGTACAGGGGAGCTCCTACAATGAGCAGTTCTTC
.,.,16,TRBJ2-1,TRBV25-1,CASSAPHSGSYNEQFF,TGTGCCAGCAGTGCGCCCCACAGCGGCAGCTACAATGAGCAGTTCTTC
many,.,15,TRBJ2-7,TRBV6-5,CASSSRGGLAEEQYF,TGTGCCAGCAGTTCTAGAGGGGGGCTAGCGGAAGAGCAGTACTTC
.,.,13,TRBJ2-1,TRBV12-3/TRBV12-4,CASSRDHGDEQFF,TGTGCCAGCAGTCGGGACCACGGCGATGAGCAGTTCTTC
.,.,15,TRBJ2-3,TRBV12-3/TRBV12-4,CASSTSPLRTDTQYF,TGTGCCAGCAGTACTAGCCCCCTTAGGACAGATACGCAGTATTTT
many,.,13,TRBJ2-7,TRBV20-1,CSAWGGLSYEQYF,TGCAGTGCTTGGGGGGGCCTCTCCTACGAGCAGTACTTC
.,.,13,TRBJ2-1,TRBV7-9,CASGASYRVEQFF,TGTGCCAGCGGAGCGTCCTATCGGGTCGAGCAGTTCTTC
many,.,13,TRBJ1-6,TRBV28,CASRDTGRSPLHF,TGTGCCAGCAGGGACACAGGGAGATCACCCCTCCACTTT
few,TRBD1,15,TRBJ2-3,TRBV29-1,CSVEDPTGQSHTQYF,TGCAGCGTTGAAGATCCTACGGGACAGTCCCATACGCAGTATTTT
few,.,13,TRBJ1-6,TRBV10-2,CASSPENNSPLHF,TGCGCCAGCAGTCCCGAAAATAATTCACCCCTCCACTTT
many,.,16,TRBJ2-7,TRBV27,CASSLAEPTYNNEQYF,TGTGCCAGCAGTTTAGCGGAGCCAACTTATAACAACGAGCAGTACTTC
.,TRBD2,17,TRBJ2-1,TRBV7-2,CASSPPGLAGLFNEQFF,TGTGCCAGCAGCCCACCGGGACTAGCGGGGTTATTCAATGAGCAGTTCTTC
few,.,14,TRBJ2-7,TRBV7-2,CASSFLPNPYEQYF,TGTGCCAGCAGCTTCCTACCCAACCCCTACGAGCAGTACTTC
few,.,13,TRBJ1-4,TRBV7-2,CASSPGPLGKLFF,TGTGCCAGCAGCCCCGGACCGCTGGGAAAACTGTTTTTT
few,TRBD1,16,TRBJ1-6,TRBV5-1,CASSANRDRGLSPLHF,TGCGCCAGCAGCGCGAACCGGGACAGGGGGCTGTCACCCCTCCACTTT
.,.,15,TRBJ2-2,TRBV5-1,CASSLFAGNTGELFF,TGCGCCAGCAGCTTGTTTGCAGGGAACACCGGGGAGCTGTTTTTT
few,.,13,TRBJ2-7,TRBV15,CATSRDMAYEQYF,TGTGCCACCAGCAGAGACATGGCCTACGAGCAGTACTTC
.,TRBD1,15,TRBJ1-1,TRBV6-1,CASSPKGGGGSEAFF,TGTGCCAGCAGTCCCAAAGGCGGAGGGGGCTCTGAAGCTTTCTTT
.,.,13,TRBJ2-2,TRBV27,CASSRQFTGELFF,TGTGCCAGCAGCCGTCAGTTTACCGGGGAGCTGTTTTTT
many,.,14,TRBJ1-2,TRBV20-1,CSATRAGENYGYTF,TGCAGTGCTACCCGAGCGGGGGAGAACTATGGCTACACCTTC
many,.,12,TRBJ2-5,TRBV4-2,CASSQGKETQYF,TGTGCCAGCAGCCAAGGAAAAGAGACCCAGTACTTC
many,.,15,TRBJ2-1,TRBV20-1,CSARAGLSSYNEQFF,TGCAGTGCTAGAGCAGGACTGAGCTCCTACAATGAGCAGTTCTTC
.,.,14,TRBJ2-7,TRBV5-5,CASSLVSDPYEQYF,TGTGCCAGCAGCTTGGTCTCGGACCCTTACGAGCAGTACTTC
.,TRBD2,18,TRBJ2-1,TRBV5-1,CASSLAPISGSTYNEQFF,TGCGCCAGCAGCTTGGCCCCGATTAGCGGGAGTACCTACAATGAGCAGTTCTTC
.,TRBD1,17,TRBJ1-1,TRBV7-9,CASKDSGQGIMNTEAFF,TGTGCCAGCAAGGATTCGGGACAGGGGATTATGAACACTGAAGCTTTCTTT
.,.,14,TRBJ1-6,TRBV10-3,CAISESGGNSPLHF,TGTGCCATCAGTGAGTCGGGAGGGAATTCACCCCTCCACTTT
.,.,15,TRBJ2-7,TRBV25-1,CASSVGGAGSYEQYF,TGTGCCAGCAGTGTAGGCGGGGCCGGGTCCTACGAGCAGTACTTC
many,.,13,TRBJ1-3,TRBV3-1,CASSHARGYTIYF,TGTGCCAGCAGCCACGCCCGGGGCTACACCATATATTTT
many,TRBD2,16,TRBJ2-3,TRBV20-1,CSASVLAGVSTDTQYF,TGCAGTGCTAGTGTCCTAGCGGGGGTTAGCACAGATACGCAGTATTTT
.,.,13,TRBJ1-1,TRBV7-9,CASSPSARTEAFF,TGTGCCAGCAGCCCTTCAGCGCGCACTGAAGCTTTCTTT
many,.,16,TRBJ2-1,TRBV25-1,CASSEYKGDSYNEQFF,TGTGCCAGCAGTGAATATAAGGGTGACTCCTACAATGAGCAGTTCTTC
.,TRBD2,13,TRBJ2-1,TRBV29-1,CSITVAGYNEQFF,TGCAGCATTACGGTAGCGGGTTACAATGAGCAGTTCTTC
.,TRBD1,14,TRBJ2-7,TRBV7-9,CASSANGQGYEQYF,TGTGCCAGCAGCGCGAATGGACAGGGCTACGAGCAGTACTTC
.,TRBD2,16,TRBJ2-4,TRBV5-6,CASSQMTSGRGYIQYF,TGTGCCAGCAGCCAAATGACTAGCGGGAGGGGGTACATTCAGTACTTC
few,TRBD2,16,TRBJ2-1,TRBV11-2,CASSLAPVLAGSKQFF,TGTGCCAGCAGCTTAGCCCCTGTTCTAGCGGGAAGTAAGCAGTTCTTC
many,.,11,TRBJ2-7,TRBV20-1,CSAFGRYEQYF,TGCAGTGCCTTCGGGCGCTACGAGCAGTACTTC
many,.,14,TRBJ2-5,TRBV5-1,CASSLDRAEETQYF,TGCGCCAGCAGCTTGGACCGAGCGGAAGAGACCCAGTACTTC
.,.,14,TRBJ2-7,TRBV5-1,CASSPRSLSYEQYF,TGCGCCAGCAGTCCACGGTCCTTGAGCTACGAGCAGTACTTC
few,TRBD2,15,TRBJ2-1,TRBV5-1,CASRDGGGSYNEQFF,TGCGCCAGCAGGGACGGGGGGGGCTCCTACAATGAGCAGTTCTTC
.,TRBD1,15,TRBJ1-5,TRBV7-8,CASRYGTGWNQPQHF,TGTGCCAGCAGATATGGGACAGGGTGGAATCAGCCCCAGCATTTT
.,TRBD2,16,TRBJ2-5,TRBV28,CASTISLGDYQETQYF,TGTGCCAGCACCATTTCCCTGGGGGACTATCAAGAGACCCAGTACTTC
few,.,14,TRBJ1-4,TRBV20-1,CSARDSRSLGKLFF,TGCAGTGCTAGAGATTCTCGGTCCCTGGGGAAACTGTTTTTT
few,.,13,TRBJ1-1,TRBV20-1,CSAVRDALSEAFF,TGCAGTGCAGTCCGGGACGCTCTCTCTGAAGCTTTCTTT
.,.,14,TRBJ2-1,TRBV29-1,CSVNRAGLVNEQFF,TGCAGCGTCAATAGAGCGGGTCTGGTAAATGAGCAGTTCTTC
many,.,15,TRBJ2-3,TRBV20-1,CSATLGAGSTDTQYF,TGCAGTGCAACACTCGGGGCTGGTTCCACAGATACGCAGTATTTT
few,TRBD2,23,TRBJ2-3,TRBV6-4,CASRGNKRPGLAEEPTSTDTQYF,TGTGCCAGCAGAGGAAACAAACGCCCGGGACTAGCGGAGGAACCTACTAGCACAGATACGCAGTATTTT
few,.,16,TRBJ2-3,TRBV12-3/TRBV12-4,CASSFRARRSSDTQYF,TGTGCCAGCAGTTTCAGGGCCCGGAGGTCGTCAGATACGCAGTATTTT